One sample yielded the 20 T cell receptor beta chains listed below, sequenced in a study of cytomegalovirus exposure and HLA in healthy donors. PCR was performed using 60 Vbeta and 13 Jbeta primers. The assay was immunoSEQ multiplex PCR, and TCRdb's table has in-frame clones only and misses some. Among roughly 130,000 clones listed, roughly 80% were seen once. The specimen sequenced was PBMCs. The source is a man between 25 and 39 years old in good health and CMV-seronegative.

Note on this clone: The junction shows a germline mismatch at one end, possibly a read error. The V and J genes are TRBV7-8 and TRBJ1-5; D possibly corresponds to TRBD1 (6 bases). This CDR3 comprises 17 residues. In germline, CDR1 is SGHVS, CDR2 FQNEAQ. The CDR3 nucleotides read TGTGCCAGCAGCTTAGAGGTACAGGGAGAGGCTTATCAGCCCCAGAATTTT. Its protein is CASSLEVQGEAYQPQNF.

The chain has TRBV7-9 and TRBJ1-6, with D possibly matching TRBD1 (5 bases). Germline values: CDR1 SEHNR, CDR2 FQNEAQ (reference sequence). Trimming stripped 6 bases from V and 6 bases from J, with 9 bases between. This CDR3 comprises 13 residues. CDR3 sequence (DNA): TGTGCCAGCAGGGGGCAGGGTAATTCACCCCTCCACTTT. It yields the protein CASRGQGNSPLHF. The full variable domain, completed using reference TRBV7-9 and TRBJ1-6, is DTGVSQNPRHKITKRGQNVTFRCDPISEHNRLYWYRQTLGQGPEFLTYFQNEAQLEKSRLLSDRFSAERPKGSFSTLEIQRTEQGDSAMYLCASRGQGNSPLHFGNGTRLTVT.

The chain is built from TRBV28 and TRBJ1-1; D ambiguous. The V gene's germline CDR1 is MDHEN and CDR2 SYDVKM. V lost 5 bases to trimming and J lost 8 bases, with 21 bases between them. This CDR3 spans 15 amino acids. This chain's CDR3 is CASSPSGRATVEAFF. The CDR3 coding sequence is TGTGCCAGCAGTCCCTCCGGGCGGGCTACCGTGGAAGCTTTCTTT.

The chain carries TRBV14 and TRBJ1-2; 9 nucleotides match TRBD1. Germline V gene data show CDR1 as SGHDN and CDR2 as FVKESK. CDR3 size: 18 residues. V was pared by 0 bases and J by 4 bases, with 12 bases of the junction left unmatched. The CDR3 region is CASSQDRGTGNRGYGYTF. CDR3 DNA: TGTGCCAGCAGCCAAGATAGAGGGACAGGGAATCGCGGCTATGGCTACACCTTC.

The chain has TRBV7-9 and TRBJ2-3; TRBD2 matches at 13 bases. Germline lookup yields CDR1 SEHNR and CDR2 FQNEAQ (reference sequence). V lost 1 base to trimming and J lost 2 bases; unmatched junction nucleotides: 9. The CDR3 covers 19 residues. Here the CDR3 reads CASSLVPLAGGRATDTQYF. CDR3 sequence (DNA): TGTGCCAGCAGCTTAGTTCCACTAGCGGGAGGGAGGGCCACAGATACGCAGTATTTT.

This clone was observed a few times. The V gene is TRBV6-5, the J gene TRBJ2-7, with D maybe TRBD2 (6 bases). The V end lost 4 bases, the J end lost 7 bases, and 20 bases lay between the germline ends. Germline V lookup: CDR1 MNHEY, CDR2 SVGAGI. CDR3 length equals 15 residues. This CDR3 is CASSSLGPRAGEQYF. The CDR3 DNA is TGTGCCAGCAGTTCCCTTGGGCCTAGGGCGGGGGAGCAGTACTTC.

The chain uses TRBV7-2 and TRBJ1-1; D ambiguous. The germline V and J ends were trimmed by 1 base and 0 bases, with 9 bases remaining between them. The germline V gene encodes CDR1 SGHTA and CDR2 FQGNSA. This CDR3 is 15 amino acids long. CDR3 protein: CASSLGGGLNTEAFF. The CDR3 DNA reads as TGTGCCAGCAGCTTAGGGGGAGGGTTGAACACTGAAGCTTTCTTT.

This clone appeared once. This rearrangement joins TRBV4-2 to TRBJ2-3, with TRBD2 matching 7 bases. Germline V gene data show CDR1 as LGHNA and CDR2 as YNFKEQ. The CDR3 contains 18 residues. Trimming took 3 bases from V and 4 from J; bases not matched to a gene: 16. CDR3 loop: CASSHPPPSGRGSDTQYF. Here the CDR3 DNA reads TGTGCCAGCAGCCACCCCCCCCCTAGCGGAAGGGGCTCAGATACGCAGTATTTT.

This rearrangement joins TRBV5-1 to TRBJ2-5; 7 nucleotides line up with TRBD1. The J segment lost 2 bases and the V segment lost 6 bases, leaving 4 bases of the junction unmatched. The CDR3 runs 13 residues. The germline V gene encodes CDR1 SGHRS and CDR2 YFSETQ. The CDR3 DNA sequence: TGCGCCAGCAACCCGGGACAGCAAGAGACCCAGTACTTC. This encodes CASNPGQQETQYF.

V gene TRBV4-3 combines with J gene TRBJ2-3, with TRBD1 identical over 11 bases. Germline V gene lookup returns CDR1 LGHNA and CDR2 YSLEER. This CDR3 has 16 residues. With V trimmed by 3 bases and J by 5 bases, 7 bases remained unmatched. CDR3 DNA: TGCGCCAGCAGCCAGTCCTTGGGACAGGGGGTAGATACGCAGTATTTT. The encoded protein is CASSQSLGQGVDTQYF.

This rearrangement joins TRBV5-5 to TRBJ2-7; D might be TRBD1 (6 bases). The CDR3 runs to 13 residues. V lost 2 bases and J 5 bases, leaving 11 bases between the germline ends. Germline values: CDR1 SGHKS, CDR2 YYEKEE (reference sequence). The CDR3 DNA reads TGTGCCAGCAGCTTTACAGGGAGCAACGAGCAGTACTTC. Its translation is CASSFTGSNEQYF.

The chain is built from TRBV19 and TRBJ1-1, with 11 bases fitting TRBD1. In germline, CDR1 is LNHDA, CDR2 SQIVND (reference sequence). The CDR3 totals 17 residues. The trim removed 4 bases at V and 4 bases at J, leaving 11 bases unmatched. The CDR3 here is CASSRGTGGKGSTEAFF. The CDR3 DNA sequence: TGTGCCAGTAGTAGGGGGACAGGGGGGAAGGGGAGCACTGAAGCTTTCTTT.

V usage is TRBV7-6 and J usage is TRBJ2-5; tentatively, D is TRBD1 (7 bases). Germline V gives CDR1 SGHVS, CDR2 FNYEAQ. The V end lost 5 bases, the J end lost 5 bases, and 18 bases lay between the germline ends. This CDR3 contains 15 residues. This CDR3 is CASSHRQGGFETQYF. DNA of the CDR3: TGTGCCAGCAGCCATAGACAGGGAGGCTTCGAGACCCAGTACTTC.

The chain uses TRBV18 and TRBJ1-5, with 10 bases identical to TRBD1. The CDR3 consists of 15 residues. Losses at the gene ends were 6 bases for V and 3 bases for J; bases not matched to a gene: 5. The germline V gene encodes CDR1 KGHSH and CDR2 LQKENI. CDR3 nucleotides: TGTGCCAGCTCGAGGGACAGGGGATACAATCAGCCCCAGCATTTT. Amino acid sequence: CASSRDRGYNQPQHF.

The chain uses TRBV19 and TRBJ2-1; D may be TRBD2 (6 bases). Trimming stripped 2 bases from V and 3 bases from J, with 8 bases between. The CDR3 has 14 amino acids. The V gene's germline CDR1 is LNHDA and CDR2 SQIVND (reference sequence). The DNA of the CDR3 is TGTGCCAGTAGTATATTAGCGGACTACAATGAGCAGTTCTTC. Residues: CASSILADYNEQFF.

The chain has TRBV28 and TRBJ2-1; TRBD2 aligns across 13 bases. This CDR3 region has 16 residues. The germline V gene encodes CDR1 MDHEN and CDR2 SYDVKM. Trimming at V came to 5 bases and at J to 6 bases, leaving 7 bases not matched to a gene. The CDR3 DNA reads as TGTGCCAGCAGTGTCCCCCGGACTAGCGGGAGCAATGAGCAGTTCTTC. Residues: CASSVPRTSGSNEQFF.

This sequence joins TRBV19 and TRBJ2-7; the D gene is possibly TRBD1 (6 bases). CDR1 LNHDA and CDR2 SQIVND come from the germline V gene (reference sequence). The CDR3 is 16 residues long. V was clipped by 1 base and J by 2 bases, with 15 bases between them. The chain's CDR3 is CASSIAPGHPTYEQYF. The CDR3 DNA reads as TGTGCCAGTAGTATAGCCCCGGGACACCCAACCTACGAGCAGTACTTC.

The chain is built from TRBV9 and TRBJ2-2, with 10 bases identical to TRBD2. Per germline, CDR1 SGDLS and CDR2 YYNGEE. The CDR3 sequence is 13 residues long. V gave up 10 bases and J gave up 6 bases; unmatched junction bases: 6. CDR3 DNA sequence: TGTGCCTCTAGCGGGAGTATTCCCGGGGAGCTGTTTTTT. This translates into CASSGSIPGELFF.

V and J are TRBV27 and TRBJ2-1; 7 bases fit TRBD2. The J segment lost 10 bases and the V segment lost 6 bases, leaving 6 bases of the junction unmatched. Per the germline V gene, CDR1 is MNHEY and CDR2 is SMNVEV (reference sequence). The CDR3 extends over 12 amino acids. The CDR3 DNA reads TGTGCCAGCAGCCAGGACGGGGGGGAGCAGTTCTTC. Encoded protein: CASSQDGGEQFF.

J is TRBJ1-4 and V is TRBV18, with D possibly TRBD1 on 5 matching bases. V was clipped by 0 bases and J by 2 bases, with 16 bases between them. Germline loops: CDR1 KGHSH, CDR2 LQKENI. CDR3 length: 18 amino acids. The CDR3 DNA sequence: TGTGCCAGCTCACCACCCCTATACGGGGGAGTGACTAATGAAAAACTGTTTTTT. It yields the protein CASSPPLYGGVTNEKLFF.